The TCR beta chain described here comes from a study of blood T cell repertoires in COVID-19. About the research overall: Acute-phase and convalescent COVID-19 samples originated in the United States, Italy and Spain. T cells, B-cell-depleted T cells, or PBMCs supplied cDNA or gDNA.

The CDR3 is 14 residues long. Per the germline V gene, CDR1 is SGDLS and CDR2 is YYNGEE. With 3 bases removed from V and 5 bases from J, the gap between germline ends came to 11 bases. This clone has only a few counts. The assay was immunoSEQ multiplex PCR, and TCRdb's table has in-frame clones only and misses some. Here the sample spans around 80,000 clones, 65% to 80% being singletons. The rearrangement links TRBV9 to TRBJ1-4; D gene ambiguous. The sample taken for sequencing was peripheral blood. The source of this sequence is a woman older than 75 with active or convalescent COVID-19. This CDR3 reads CASSASAVNEKLFF. The CDR3, as DNA: TGTGCCAGCAGCGCCTCGGCGGTGAATGAAAAACTGTTTTTT. The full variable domain, completed using reference TRBV9 and TRBJ1-4, is DSGVTQTPKHLITATGQRVTLRCSPRSGDLSVYWYQQSLDQGLQFLIQYYNGEERAKGNILERFSAQQFPDLHSELNLSSLELGDSALYFCASSASAVNEKLFFGSGTQLSVL.